This TCR beta chain was identified in a study of shared clonotypes between healthy human individuals. In the sorted-subset replicate PCRs, about 190 ng DNA, 25,000 to 30,000 T cell genomes, was used. The repertoire was sequenced with immunoSEQ multiplex PCR; TCRdb's copy has only in-frame clones and lacks some. The data hold under 2.5 million clones, with around 93% observed a single time. The J segment lost 3 bases and the V segment lost 3 bases, leaving 8 bases of the junction unmatched. Germline V gene sequence: CDR1 KGHSH, CDR2 LQKENI. CDR3 length equals 17 residues. Each of the donors was a healthy adult who was HIV-negative and had not had a recent acute infection or vaccination.

The clonotype was recovered from a man younger than 30 in good health. Some clones in this sample may be carry-over from other donors' samples. Sequenced: naive CD4+ T cells from PBMCs. Described subset: CD45RA+ positively selected. The genes are TRBV18 and TRBJ2-3; 11 nucleotides align to TRBD1. CDR3 nucleotides: TGTGCCAGCTCACCCCCCCGGACAGGGGGCGATACAGATACGCAGTATTTT. As protein: CASSPPRTGGDTDTQYF.